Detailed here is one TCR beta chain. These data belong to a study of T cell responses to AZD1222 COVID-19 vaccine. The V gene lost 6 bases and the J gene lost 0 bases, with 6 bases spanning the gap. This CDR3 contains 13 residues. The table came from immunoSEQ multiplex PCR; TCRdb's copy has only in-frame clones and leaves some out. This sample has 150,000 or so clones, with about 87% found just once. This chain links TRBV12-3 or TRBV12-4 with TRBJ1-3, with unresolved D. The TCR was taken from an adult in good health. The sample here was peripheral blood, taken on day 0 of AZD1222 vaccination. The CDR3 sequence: CASRTSSGNTIYF. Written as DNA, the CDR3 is TGTGCCAGCAGGACCTCCTCTGGAAACACCATATATTTT.